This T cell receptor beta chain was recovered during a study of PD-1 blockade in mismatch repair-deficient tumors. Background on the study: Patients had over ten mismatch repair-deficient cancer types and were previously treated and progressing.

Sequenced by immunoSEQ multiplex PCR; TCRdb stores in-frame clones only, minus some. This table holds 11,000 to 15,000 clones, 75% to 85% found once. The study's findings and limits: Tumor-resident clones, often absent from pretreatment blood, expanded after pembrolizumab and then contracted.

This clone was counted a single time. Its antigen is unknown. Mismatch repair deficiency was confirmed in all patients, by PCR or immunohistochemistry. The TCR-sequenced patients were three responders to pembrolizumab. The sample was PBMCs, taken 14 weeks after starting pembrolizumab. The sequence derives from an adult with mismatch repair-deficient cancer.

The CDR3 sequence is CASSLEPGTGLTEAFF. The CDR3 DNA reads as TGTGCCAGCAGCTTAGAGCCCGGGACAGGGCTTACTGAAGCTTTCTTT. The chain employs TRBV7-2 and TRBJ1-1; 9 bases align to TRBD1. The CDR3 sequence is 16 residues long. Trimming took 1 base from V and 5 from J; bases not matched to a gene: 8. CDR1 SGHTA and CDR2 FQGNSA come from the germline V gene.